The entry below describes one T cell receptor (beta chain). Its antigen specificity is not known. Base quality data are lacking; no much larger clone is found one base away. The sample belongs to a study of blood T cell repertoires in COVID-19 (dated by TCRdb to the early 2020s). Study-wide context: The collaborator samples originated in the United States, Italy and Spain and spanned the acute and convalescent phases of COVID-19. Where available, HLA class I and class II types were obtained from metadata supplied by the sample provider rather than from assay-based typing. Samples came from the ongoing ImmuneRACE study (first 160 participants) plus 1,254 subjects from 6 global collaborators. Deeply sampled blood TCRbeta repertoires from subjects exposed to, actively infected with, or recovered from COVID-19 were included in the dataset. Sample metadata almost always included a de-identified subject ID, COVID-19 status, age in years and sex. The repertoires were made available in a free public database intended to serve as a resource for research on the immune response to SARS-CoV-2. The material from the prospective study consisted of cDNA or gDNA derived from T cells, B-cell-depleted T cells, or PBMCs. Findings and caveats that apply to the study as a whole: Clinical and demographic metadata were provided uncurated, with the amount varying by source and participant.

V and J lose 1 base and 0 bases, and a span of 13 bases separates them. The CDR3 spans 17 residues, from the cysteine through the phenylalanine. The kept DNA is CDR3 alone, 51 bases in frame from the first base. CDR1 LGHDT and CDR2 YNNKEL are derived from the germline V gene (reference sequence). A second Seattle source provided samples from volunteer blood donors who had recovered from COVID-19. Collaborating institutions collected whole blood in K2EDTA tubes following their own protocols. For TCRbeta analysis, collaborator samples were shipped as frozen whole blood, as isolated PBMCs, or as DNA extracted from either sample type. TCRbeta CDR3 regions were amplified from genomic DNA using the immunoSEQ Assay, a bias-controlled multiplex PCR. As for the authors' bioinformatics: Within the assay, amplification of reference gene primers was used to estimate how many nucleated cells each sample contained. To quantify the absolute abundance of each unique TCRbeta CDR3 rearrangement, sequence reads were collapsed and filtered. For each sample, productive Simpson clonality was calculated as the square root of Simpson's diversity index over productive rearrangements. Entries here come from immuneACCESS through TCRdb and include only in-frame sequences with V and J called. Some clones fail to appear in such tables; in the studies checked, an unresolved V gene covers under half of the shortfall, and the cause of the remainder is unknown. The V and J calls and clone size are taken from that table; D and trimming were inferred from the DNA. This sample is represented by 200,000 to 250,000 clones; about nine tenths of them were singletons. Of the sample, around 6.5% is held by the ten largest clones.

The chain is assembled from TRBV3-1 (or the pseudogene TRBV3-2) and TRBJ1-3; matching of 5 bases hints at TRBD1 as the D gene. This TCR derives from a man aged 55 to 70 who had recovered from COVID-19. The sequenced material came from peripheral blood. The sequenced DNA is TGTGCCAGCAGCCAAGGTAGACAGCACGGCTCTGGAAACACCATATATTTT. Translated, it reads CASSQGRQHGSGNTIYF.